The 32 T cell receptor beta chains below come from one sample, sequenced in a study of blood T cell repertoires in COVID-19. Measured with immunoSEQ multiplex PCR; TCRdb has only the in-frame clones, and not every one. The repertoire has 250,000 or so clones, 80% to 90% of them found once; the top ten carry about 3.4%. Specimen: PBMCs or T cells enriched from blood (not recorded which). The receptors were gathered from a woman aged 40 to 50 who had been exposed to COVID-19.

This chain joins TRBV18 and TRBJ2-7; maybe TRBD1 (6 bases). Germline V lookup: CDR1 KGHSH, CDR2 LQKENI. V gave up 4 bases and J gave up 5 bases, with 12 bases separating them. This CDR3 contains 13 residues. Written as DNA, the CDR3 is TGTGCCAGCTCACGGTCCGGGACAAACGAGCAGTACTTC. Encoded protein: CASSRSGTNEQYF.

The rearrangement uses TRBV19 and TRBJ2-7; 8 nucleotides agree with TRBD2. This CDR3 region has 12 residues. Germline CDR1 and CDR2: LNHDA and SQIVND (reference sequence). Unmatched junction bases numbered 4, after V lost 6 bases and J lost 6 bases. CDR3 bases: TGTGCCAGTAGCTTGCGGGAGGTCGAGCAGTACGTC. Translated: CASSLREVEQYV.

This chain joins TRBV14 and TRBJ2-1, with TRBD2 matching over 9 bases. The CDR3 extends over 20 amino acids. V gave up 1 base and J gave up 1 base; unmatched junction bases: 14. Per the germline V gene, CDR1 is SGHDN and CDR2 is FVKESK. For the CDR3, the DNA is TGTGCCAGCAGCCAAGGTCTGCGCGGGGGGGCCAAAGGATCCTACAATGAGCAGTTCTTC. As protein: CASSQGLRGGAKGSYNEQFF.

The V gene is TRBV30, the J gene TRBJ2-2; 7 bases map to TRBD1. In germline, CDR1 is GTSNPN, CDR2 SVGIG (reference sequence). This CDR3 has 15 residues. The V gene end was trimmed by 4 bases and the J gene end by 4 bases; junction bases not matched to a gene: 9. The CDR3 spells CAWIPTGRSTGELFF. The CDR3 nucleotides are TGTGCCTGGATACCGACAGGGAGAAGCACCGGGGAGCTGTTTTTT. Full variable domain (rest looked up from reference TRBV30 and TRBJ2-2): SQTIHQWPATLVQPVGSPLSLECTVEGTSNPNLYWYRQAAGRGLQLLFYSVGIGQISSEVPQNLSASRPQDRQFILSSKKLLLSDSGFYLCAWIPTGRSTGELFFGEGSRLTVL.

The gene calls are TRBV18 and TRBJ1-6, with D possibly being TRBD1 (6 bases). This CDR3 spans 14 amino acids. Germline CDR1 reads KGHSH; CDR2 reads LQKENI. V lost 2 bases and J 9 bases, leaving 11 bases between the germline ends. The chain's CDR3 is CASSPGGDTSPLHF. The CDR3 DNA reads as TGTGCCAGCTCACCAGGTGGGGACACTTCACCCCTCCACTTT.

The chain combines TRBV6-5 with TRBJ2-7, with a tentative D call TRBD1 (7 bases). CDR3 size: 15 residues. Germline-derived CDR1 and CDR2 are MNHEY and SVGAGI. V shed 6 bases and J shed 1 base, with 16 bases lying between them. CDR3 amino acids: CASSSDRAGSYEQYF. CDR3 DNA sequence: TGTGCCAGCAGCAGTGACAGGGCGGGATCCTACGAGCAGTACTTC.

This sequence joins TRBV28 and TRBJ2-7, with 9 bases fitting TRBD1. This CDR3 is built from 15 residues. CDR1 MDHEN and CDR2 SYDVKM come from the germline V gene. V lost 6 bases and J lost 2; bases outside the gene matches: 8. CDR3 in amino acids: CASRPGTGNPYEQYF. CDR3 nucleotide sequence: TGTGCCAGCAGACCCGGGACAGGGAATCCCTACGAGCAGTACTTC. Filled out from reference TRBV28 and TRBJ2-7, the complete variable domain reads DVKVTQSSRYLVKRTGEKVFLECVQDMDHENMFWYRQDPGLGLRLIYFSYDVKMKEKGDIPEGYSVSREKKERFSLILESASTNQTSMYLCASRPGTGNPYEQYFGPGTRLTVT.

The count of this clone is one. CDR3 nucleotide sequence: TGTGCCAGCAGTTCGAGCGACAGAAGATCCGGGCAATGGGTGTTCTTC. Protein sequence: CASSSSDRRSGQWVFF. The chain joins TRBV6-2 or TRBV6-3 to TRBJ2-1, with D perhaps TRBD1 (5 bases). Looked up from germline, CDR1 is MNHEY and CDR2 is SVGEGT. The germline V and J ends were trimmed by 4 bases and 15 bases, with 28 bases remaining between them. The CDR3 is made up of 16 amino acids.

The rearrangement uses TRBV7-9 and TRBJ1-2; D gene unclear. CDR3 size: 14 residues. The germline V gene encodes CDR1 SEHNR and CDR2 FQNEAQ (reference sequence). Trimming took off 1 base at V and 6 bases at J, with 12 bases between the two ends. The CDR3 DNA reads TGTGCCAGCAGCTTAGAGCCAAGACAAGATGGCTACACCTTC. Protein sequence: CASSLEPRQDGYTF.

This clone has just one count. The rearrangement uses TRBV10-3 and TRBJ2-7, with TRBD2 identical over 9 bases. The germline V gene encodes CDR1 ENHRY and CDR2 SYGVKD. V was pared by 10 bases and J by 0 bases, with 4 bases of the junction left unmatched. This CDR3 region has 13 residues. The DNA for the CDR3 is TGTGCCACGGCGGGGGGGGACTCCTACGAGCAGTACGTC. Encoded protein: CATAGGDSYEQYV.

V gene TRBV2 combines with J gene TRBJ1-6, with a weak D call TRBD1 (5 bases). Trimming stripped 2 bases from V and 9 bases from J, with 11 bases between. CDR3 length: 14 residues. Per the germline V gene, CDR1 is SNHLY and CDR2 is FYNNEI. CDR3 coding DNA: TGTGCCAGCAGTGAATGGGGGGGGGTTTCACCCCTCCACTTT. As protein: CASSEWGGVSPLHF.

The genes are TRBV11-3 and TRBJ2-7, with a weak D call TRBD2 (6 bases). Germline V gene lookup returns CDR1 SGHNT and CDR2 YENEEA. The CDR3 is 13 amino acids. CDR3 region: CASSPRDSHEQYV. The DNA for the CDR3 is TGTGCCAGCAGCCCCCGGGACTCCCACGAGCAGTACGTC.

This chain joins TRBV7-3 and TRBJ2-2; 10 bases are a match to TRBD2. The V segment lost 3 bases and the J segment 2 bases; nucleotides outside the gene matches: 9. Germline CDR1 and CDR2: SGHTA and FQGTGA. This CDR3 is built from 18 residues. The CDR3 loop is CASSFNGPSGGNTGELFF. The CDR3 DNA reads TGTGCCAGCAGCTTTAATGGCCCTAGCGGGGGAAACACCGGGGAGCTGTTTTTT.

V usage is TRBV7-9 and J usage is TRBJ2-1, with 14 bases that match TRBD2. The germline V gene encodes CDR1 SEHNR and CDR2 FQNEAQ (reference sequence). Germline trimming cut 5 bases from V and 14 bases from J; bases unmatched to any gene: 11. The CDR3 length is 15 residues. The CDR3 nucleotides are TGTGCCAGCAGCGCCACTCCGGGACTAGCGGGGGAGGAGTTCTTC. Translating gives CASSATPGLAGEEFF. The complete variable domain, with remaining parts taken from reference TRBV7-9 and TRBJ2-1, reads DTGVSQNPRHKITKRGQNVTFRCDPISEHNRLYWYRQTLGQGPEFLTYFQNEAQLEKSRLLSDRFSAERPKGSFSTLEIQRTEQGDSAMYLCASSATPGLAGEEFFGPGTRLTVL.

The J gene is TRBJ2-3, the V gene TRBV14; tentative D call: TRBD2 (5 bases). Germline CDR1 reads SGHDN; CDR2 reads FVKESK. CDR3 length: 13 amino acids. Trimming took off 8 bases at V and 0 bases at J, with 9 bases between the two ends. CDR3 in DNA: TGTGCCAGCGAGGGAGATAGCACAGATACGCAGTATTTT. Translating gives CASEGDSTDTQYF.

This sequence joins TRBV29-1 and TRBJ2-3, with D possibly TRBD1 on 5 matching bases. The V gene lost 4 bases and the J gene lost 2 bases, with 10 bases spanning the gap. The CDR3 length is 13 residues. CDR1 and CDR2 from the germline V gene are SQVTM and ANQGSEA. The CDR3: CSVGGRNTDTQYF. Written as DNA, the CDR3 is TGCAGCGTTGGGGGCAGAAACACAGATACGCAGTATTTT.

The rearrangement uses TRBV4-2 and TRBJ1-2; D uncertain. Germline V gene data show CDR1 as LGHNA and CDR2 as YNFKEQ. Trimming removed 0 bases from V and 5 bases from J, with 7 bases in between. The CDR3 contains 13 residues. The CDR3: CASSQDAGYGYTF. CDR3 coding DNA: TGTGCCAGCAGCCAAGATGCGGGGTATGGCTACACCTTC.

The chain combines TRBV7-8 with TRBJ2-1, with 8 bases lining up with TRBD2. Germline V gene sequence: CDR1 SGHVS, CDR2 FQNEAQ. Trimming removed 4 bases from V and 7 bases from J; junction bases left unmatched: 6. The CDR3 extends over 14 amino acids. CDR3 residues: CASSSSGFGNEQFF. Written as DNA, the CDR3 is TGTGCCAGCAGCTCTAGCGGGTTCGGTAATGAGCAGTTCTTC.

The chain carries TRBV6-5 and TRBJ1-2; no clear D. Germline V CDR1 and CDR2: MNHEY, SVGAGI. The germline V and J ends were trimmed by 0 bases and 4 bases, with 15 bases remaining between them. The CDR3 covers 16 residues. CDR3 in DNA: TGTGCCAGCAGTTACTCCAAAACAGTAGTGAGCTATGGCTACACCTTC. Its protein is CASSYSKTVVSYGYTF.

The chain employs TRBV6-2 or TRBV6-3 and TRBJ1-5, with 7 bases identical to TRBD1. V lost 4 bases to trimming and J lost 0 bases; unmatched junction nucleotides: 6. In germline, CDR1 is MNHEY, CDR2 SVGEGT. This CDR3 is built from 16 residues. Here the CDR3 reads CASSSDRAGSNQPQHF. CDR3 coding DNA: TGTGCCAGCAGTTCCGACAGGGCCGGTAGCAATCAGCCCCAGCATTTT.

The chain carries TRBV5-5 and TRBJ1-3, with 7 bases lining up with TRBD1. V was pared by 5 bases and J by 0 bases, with 8 bases of the junction left unmatched. This CDR3 has 16 amino acids. CDR1 is SGHKS, CDR2 YYEKEE, per germline (reference sequence). The CDR3 sequence is CASRPGQISSGNTIYF. CDR3 coding DNA: TGTGCCAGCAGACCGGGACAGATTAGCTCTGGAAACACCATATATTTT.

This chain uses TRBV7-2 with TRBJ2-1; D remains unclear. CDR1 SGHTA and CDR2 FQGNSA come from the germline V gene. The CDR3 spans 13 residues. Between the trimmed V and J ends, which lost 5 bases and 5 bases, there was a span of 10 bases. The DNA for the CDR3 is TGTGCCAGCAGCCCCTTCGTTCACAATGAGCAGTTCTTC. Encoded protein: CASSPFVHNEQFF.

This sequence joins TRBV18 and TRBJ2-1, with a weak D call TRBD1 (5 bases). V lost 4 bases, J lost 5 bases, and 12 bases lay in between. CDR1 and CDR2 (germline): KGHSH, LQKENI. CDR3 size: 14 residues. The CDR3 reads CASSQDQGNNEQFF. The CDR3 nucleotides are TGTGCCAGCTCACAAGACCAGGGTAACAATGAGCAGTTCTTC. Variable domain in full (rest from reference TRBV18 and TRBJ2-1): NAGVMQNPRHLVRRRGQEARLRCSPMKGHSHVYWYRQLPEEGLKFMVYLQKENIIDESGMPKERFSAEFPKEGPSILRIQQVVRGDSAAYFCASSQDQGNNEQFFGPGTRLTVL.

This chain uses TRBV5-6 with TRBJ1-2; no clear D. The CDR3 spans 13 residues. The germline V gene has CDR1 SGHDT and CDR2 YYEEEE. The ends were cut back, 2 bases at V and 1 base at J, with 6 bases in the middle. The CDR3 coding sequence is TGTGCCAGCAGCTTTGGCGGTAACTATGGCTACACCTTC. Amino acids: CASSFGGNYGYTF. Full variable domain (missing parts from reference TRBV5-6 and TRBJ1-2): DAGVTQSPTHLIKTRGQQVTLRCSPKSGHDTVSWYQQALGQGPQFIFQYYEEEERQRGNFPDRFSGHQFPNYSSELNVNALLLGDSALYLCASSFGGNYGYTFGSGTRLTVV.

A remark on this clone: Because the CDR3's place on the DNA is in doubt, the DNA is left out and the CDR3 is given as listed by TCRdb. Here the CDR3 reads CASSSSGQGIGEQFF. This chain uses TRBV2 with TRBJ2-1; the DNA was not compared with TRBD1, the D call given in the table. Germline-derived CDR1 and CDR2 are SNHLY and FYNNEI. The CDR3 spans 15 amino acids, including both terminal residues.

The gene calls are TRBV4-2 and TRBJ2-1; 7 positions match TRBD2. V trimming: 0 bases; J trimming: 10 bases; junction bases outside the gene matches: 3. This CDR3 has 13 amino acids. Germline V gene lookup returns CDR1 LGHNA and CDR2 YNFKEQ. CDR3 bases: TGTGCCAGCAGCCAAGAATGGGAGGGGGAGCAGTTCTTC. Protein: CASSQEWEGEQFF.

This chain's CDR3 is CAWSVSKTARHGYTF. The CDR3 DNA sequence: TGTGCCTGGAGTGTGAGCAAGACAGCCAGACATGGCTACACCTTC. V gene TRBV30 combines with J gene TRBJ1-2; perhaps TRBD1 as D (5 bases). Germline V gene lookup returns CDR1 GTSNPN and CDR2 SVGIG (reference sequence). CDR3 length: 15 amino acids. V was pared by 0 bases and J by 6 bases, with 17 bases between.

This rearrangement joins TRBV10-3 to TRBJ2-2, with D possibly matching TRBD2 (6 bases). The CDR3 totals 21 residues. The germline V gene has CDR1 ENHRY and CDR2 SYGVKD. Trimming removed 3 bases from V and 1 base from J, with 27 bases in between. The CDR3 loop is CAISDVLASRGVQKNTGELFF. CDR3 sequence (DNA): TGTGCCATCAGTGATGTCCTAGCGTCGAGAGGGGTCCAAAAGAACACCGGGGAGCTGTTTTTT.

The chain has TRBV19 and TRBJ1-5; 10 bases align to TRBD1. The CDR3 runs 15 residues. The junction had 7 bases not matched to a gene; V was cut back by 6 bases and J by 5 bases. Germline lookup yields CDR1 LNHDA and CDR2 SQIVND (reference sequence). The CDR3 sequence is CASRIGTGEHQPQHF. DNA for the CDR3: TGTGCCAGTAGGATTGGGACAGGGGAGCATCAGCCCCAGCATTTT.

The chain is built from TRBV7-2 and TRBJ1-1, with TRBD1 identical over 11 bases. There are 14 residues in the CDR3. From germline, CDR1 is SGHTA and CDR2 FQGNSA. Unmatched junction bases numbered 2, after V lost 4 bases and J lost 4 bases. DNA of the CDR3: TGTGCCAGCAGCTGGGACAGGGGGGGCACTGAAGCTTTCTTT. This translates into CASSWDRGGTEAFF.

This chain links TRBV4-2 with TRBJ2-1, with 7 bases lining up with TRBD2. The CDR3 runs to 18 residues. V trimming: 0 bases; J trimming: 5 bases; junction bases outside the gene matches: 13. Germline values: CDR1 LGHNA, CDR2 YNFKEQ. In nucleotides, the CDR3 is TGTGCCAGCAGCCAAGATCTTGTCGGCGGGAGTCGAGACAATGAGCAGTTCTTC. As protein: CASSQDLVGGSRDNEQFF.

The gene calls are TRBV28 and TRBJ1-2, with TRBD1 matching 10 bases. The CDR3 consists of 17 residues. V trimming: 6 bases; J trimming: 2 bases; junction bases outside the gene matches: 12. Germline CDR1 MDHEN, CDR2 SYDVKM. CDR3: CASRDRGFDHLNYGYTF. The CDR3 region has the DNA TGTGCCAGCAGGGACAGGGGGTTCGACCATTTAAACTATGGCTACACCTTC.